This passage covers 25 T cell receptor beta chains from one sample sequenced in a study of cytomegalovirus exposure and HLA in healthy donors. The PCR contained 60 Vbeta and 13 Jbeta primers. Sequenced by immunoSEQ multiplex PCR; TCRdb stores in-frame clones only, minus some. In the table there are more than 100,000 clones, around 60% of which are singletons. The sequenced sample was PBMCs. Receptors originate from a man aged 35 to 55 in good health and CMV-seropositive.

The chain employs TRBV5-1 and TRBJ2-5; TRBD2 is a possible D gene (6 bases). This CDR3 is 15 amino acids long. V shed 0 bases and J shed 0 bases, with 9 bases lying between them. Germline assignment: CDR1 SGHRS and CDR2 YFSETQ. The CDR3 sequence is CASSLGSGYQETQYF. The CDR3 DNA reads TGCGCCAGCAGCTTGGGAAGCGGGTACCAAGAGACCCAGTACTTC.

The chain links TRBV18 to TRBJ2-7; TRBD2 aligns across 10 bases. V trimming: 2 bases; J trimming: 6 bases; junction bases outside the gene matches: 7. This CDR3 spans 15 amino acids. CDR1 KGHSH and CDR2 LQKENI come from the germline V gene. The CDR3 nucleotides read TGTGCCAGCTCACCAGATCTAGCGGGAGCTGCCGAGCAGTACTTC. The encoded protein is CASSPDLAGAAEQYF.

This clone appeared a few times. V and J are TRBV10-1 and TRBJ1-5; the D is unclear. Trimming took 9 bases from V and 0 from J, leaving 15 bases between them. Germline V gene lookup returns CDR1 WNHNN and CDR2 SYGVQD (reference sequence). The CDR3 has 15 amino acids. The CDR3, as DNA: TGCGCCAGTTGTTTAGGACTTATTAGCAATCAGCCCCAGCATTTT. Amino acids: CASCLGLISNQPQHF.

The rearrangement joins TRBV4-3 to TRBJ2-2, with D perhaps TRBD1 (5 bases). This CDR3 region has 16 residues. The ends were cut back, 4 bases at V and 4 bases at J, with 16 bases in the middle. In germline, CDR1 is LGHNA, CDR2 YSLEER. Here the CDR3 DNA reads TGCGCCAGCAGCCTAGGGGCCACGATCGGCACCGGGGAGCTGTTTTTT. This translates into CASSLGATIGTGELFF.

The chain recombines TRBV6-1 with TRBJ1-4, with D possibly TRBD1 on 5 matching bases. V was shortened by 4 bases and J by 8 bases, with 14 bases between the two germline ends. The CDR3 runs to 14 residues. CDR1 is MNHNS, CDR2 SASEGT, per germline. The CDR3 bases are TGTGCCAGCAGTGGGGCGGGGCGAGAAGAAAAACTGTTTTTT. Its protein product is CASSGAGREEKLFF.

This clone was seen only a few times. J is TRBJ2-7 and V is TRBV12-2; the tabulated D call, TRBD1, remains unverified against the DNA. TRBV12-2 has pseudogene status. This CDR3 comprises 17 residues. CDR3 in amino acids: CASRLSEEGGLTYEQYF. The DNA for the CDR3 is TGTGCAAGTCGCTTATCCGAAGAAGGGGGTTTAACCTACGAGCAGTACTTC.

V is TRBV29-1 and J is TRBJ1-1, with D perhaps TRBD1 (5 bases). This CDR3 has 13 amino acids. Germline values: CDR1 SQVTM, CDR2 ANQGSEA. Trimming took 6 bases from V and 1 from J, leaving 12 bases between them. The CDR3 loop is CSVKGQGNTEAFF. CDR3 sequence (DNA): TGCAGCGTCAAGGGGCAGGGGAACACTGAAGCTTTCTTT.

This clone has only one observation. The V gene is TRBV7-9, the J gene TRBJ1-1; D gene ambiguous. V lost 6 bases and J lost 4, with 9 bases in between. The CDR3 consists of 12 residues. Germline V gene data show CDR1 as SEHNR and CDR2 as FQNEAQ (reference sequence). Written as DNA, the CDR3 is TGTGCCAGCAGGTCTAGTGTCACTGAAGCTTTCTTT. It codes for CASRSSVTEAFF.

The rearrangement links TRBV9 to TRBJ1-1; D perhaps matches TRBD1 (6 bases). CDR1 SGDLS and CDR2 YYNGEE come from the germline V gene. Trimming pared 4 bases from V and 0 bases from J, leaving 10 bases between. This CDR3 is built from 14 residues. DNA for the CDR3: TGTGCCAGCAGCCAACAGGGAATGAACACTGAAGCTTTCTTT. This codes for CASSQQGMNTEAFF. Full variable domain (rest looked up from reference TRBV9 and TRBJ1-1): DSGVTQTPKHLITATGQRVTLRCSPRSGDLSVYWYQQSLDQGLQFLIQYYNGEERAKGNILERFSAQQFPDLHSELNLSSLELGDSALYFCASSQQGMNTEAFFGQGTRLTVV.

V and J are TRBV5-4 and TRBJ2-3; 9 bases agree with TRBD2. The CDR3 spans 15 residues. V lost 6 bases to trimming and J lost 2 bases; unmatched junction nucleotides: 7. Germline assignment: CDR1 SGHNT and CDR2 YYREEE (reference sequence). The CDR3 region is CASTDGGRATDTQYF. The CDR3 bases are TGTGCCAGCACCGATGGCGGGAGGGCCACAGATACGCAGTATTTT.

The rearrangement uses TRBV28 and TRBJ2-5, with TRBD1 matching 7 bases. Germline assignment: CDR1 MDHEN and CDR2 SYDVKM. The ends lost 5 bases at V and 1 base at J; junction bases unmatched: 7. This CDR3 contains 15 residues. CDR3 nucleotides: TGTGCCAGCAGTAACCCGGGACAGCTCCAAGAGACCCAGTACTTC. Amino acids: CASSNPGQLQETQYF.

In the case of this clone: Other nucleotide sequences in the sample specify the same CDR3. This sequence joins TRBV6-1 and TRBJ2-3; 7 nucleotides agree with TRBD2. Trimming took 3 bases from V and 5 from J; bases not matched to a gene: 5. CDR1 is MNHNS and CDR2 is SASEGT in the germline V gene. The CDR3 runs 14 residues. The CDR3 nucleotides are TGTGCCAGCAGTGAGGGGGGGGGTGGAGATACGCAGTATTTT. Protein product: CASSEGGGGDTQYF.

The chain combines TRBV25-1 with TRBJ1-6, with TRBD1 matching over 7 bases. This CDR3 is built from 14 residues. V gave up 7 bases and J gave up 7 bases; unmatched junction bases: 7. CDR1 and CDR2 from the germline V gene are MGHDK and SYGVNS. Here the CDR3 reads CASTRQGGNSPLHF. The CDR3 DNA reads TGTGCCAGCACCCGACAGGGCGGCAATTCACCCCTCCACTTT. The full variable domain, its missing parts supplied by reference TRBV25-1 and TRBJ1-6, is EADIYQTPRYLVIGTGKKITLECSQTMGHDKMYWYQQDPGMELHLIHYSYGVNSTEKGDLSSESTVSRIRTEHFPLTLESARPSHTSQYLCASTRQGGNSPLHFGNGTRLTVT.

This chain joins TRBV2 and TRBJ1-2; D remains ambiguous. The CDR3 contains 12 residues. V lost 4 bases and J 2 bases, leaving 5 bases between the germline ends. Germline V lookup: CDR1 SNHLY, CDR2 FYNNEI. The CDR3 is CASSGQNYGYTF. The CDR3, as DNA: TGTGCCAGCAGTGGGCAGAACTATGGCTACACCTTC.

The chain recombines TRBV18 with TRBJ2-2, with 9 nucleotides matching TRBD1. There are 16 residues in the CDR3. Germline V gene data show CDR1 as KGHSH and CDR2 as LQKENI. The junction had 7 bases not matched to a gene; V was cut back by 4 bases and J by 4 bases. The CDR3, as DNA: TGTGCCAGCTCACTAGGGGACAGGGTCGGCACCGGGGAGCTGTTTTTT. Residues: CASSLGDRVGTGELFF.

This chain uses TRBV6-6 with TRBJ2-2; D possibly corresponds to TRBD1 (6 bases). This CDR3 has 14 amino acids. Germline CDR1 is MNHNY and CDR2 is SVGAGI (reference sequence). V was shortened by 8 bases and J by 0 bases, with 10 bases between the two germline ends. The CDR3 reads CASGGQSNTGELFF. In DNA form, the CDR3 reads TGTGCCAGCGGGGGCCAGTCGAACACCGGGGAGCTGTTTTTT.

This clone was detected only a few times. CDR3 protein: CASSSGSHYEQYF. The CDR3 nucleotides are TGTGCCAGCAGTTCTGGTAGTCACTACGAGCAGTACTTC. The rearrangement links TRBV28 to TRBJ2-7; D remains ambiguous. Deletions cut 4 bases from V and 3 bases from J, with 10 bases between. The CDR3 contains 13 residues. Per germline, CDR1 MDHEN and CDR2 SYDVKM.

V and J are TRBV5-4 and TRBJ2-5, with a tentative D call TRBD2 (6 bases). Trimming pared 0 bases from V and 0 bases from J, leaving 18 bases between. This CDR3 is built from 18 residues. Germline loops: CDR1 SGHNT, CDR2 YYREEE (reference sequence). CDR3 region: CASSLVRGSLGYQETQYF. Here the CDR3 DNA reads TGTGCCAGCAGCTTGGTGCGGGGCTCCCTTGGGTACCAAGAGACCCAGTACTTC.

This rearrangement joins TRBV6-1 to TRBJ1-4; a possible D gene is TRBD1 (5 bases). This CDR3 contains 13 residues. Deletions cut 8 bases from V and 5 bases from J, with 12 bases between. The germline gives CDR1 MNHNS, CDR2 SASEGT. The DNA of the CDR3 is TGTGCCAGCGAGATTCGGGGGAATGAAAAACTGTTTTTT. Translating it yields CASEIRGNEKLFF.

The CDR3 DNA reads as TGTGCCAGCAGTTACTCAGCTGCGAAAGCTTACGAGCAGTACTTC. Translation gives CASSYSAAKAYEQYF. The genes are TRBV6-5 and TRBJ2-7; no clear D gene. V was trimmed by 0 bases and J by 4 bases, leaving 13 bases between them. Germline V gene data show CDR1 as MNHEY and CDR2 as SVGAGI. This CDR3 has 15 amino acids.

The rearrangement uses TRBV2 and TRBJ2-5; TRBD2 might be the D (6 bases). The DNA end lines up better with TRBJ2-7; the J call may be wrong. In germline, CDR1 is SNHLY, CDR2 FYNNEI. CDR3 length: 11 amino acids. The chain's CDR3 is CASAPSDEQYF. In nucleotides, the CDR3 is TGTGCCAGCGCACCTAGCGACGAGCAGTACTTC.

This rearrangement joins TRBV2 to TRBJ2-5; TRBD1 matches 7 bases. The junction had 8 bases not matched to a gene; V was cut back by 6 bases and J by 4 bases. Looked up from germline, CDR1 is SNHLY and CDR2 is FYNNEI. The CDR3 extends over 14 amino acids. DNA of the CDR3: TGTGCCAGCAGCGTACGGACAGGCTTAGAGACCCAGTACTTC. It is translated as CASSVRTGLETQYF.

The chain carries TRBV5-1 and TRBJ2-3, with 8 bases fitting TRBD2. The CDR3 is 17 amino acids. V shed 6 bases, J shed 2 bases, and the junction held 14 bases outside the gene matches. Germline loops: CDR1 SGHRS, CDR2 YFSETQ. In nucleotides, the CDR3 is TGCGCCAGCACCCTTCGGGGGGGCCGGGGTCTCACAGATACGCAGTATTTT. Translation: CASTLRGGRGLTDTQYF.

This chain uses TRBV27 with TRBJ1-1, with 7 bases matching TRBD1. The V gene end was trimmed by 6 bases and the J gene end by 11 bases; junction bases not matched to a gene: 15. The CDR3 extends over 14 amino acids. The germline V gene encodes CDR1 MNHEY and CDR2 SMNVEV (reference sequence). In nucleotides, the CDR3 is TGTGCCAGCAGCCGGGACAGCCTCCCCACAATGGCTTTCTTT. Amino acid sequence: CASSRDSLPTMAFF.

The CDR3 nucleotides are TGTGCCAGCAGTGAAATGGTCAGGGGAGATGGCTACACCTTC. Protein: CASSEMVRGDGYTF. V gene TRBV2 combines with J gene TRBJ1-2; tentatively, D is TRBD1 (6 bases). The CDR3 length is 14 residues. Trimming pared 2 bases from V and 6 bases from J, leaving 13 bases between. Germline V gene lookup returns CDR1 SNHLY and CDR2 FYNNEI.